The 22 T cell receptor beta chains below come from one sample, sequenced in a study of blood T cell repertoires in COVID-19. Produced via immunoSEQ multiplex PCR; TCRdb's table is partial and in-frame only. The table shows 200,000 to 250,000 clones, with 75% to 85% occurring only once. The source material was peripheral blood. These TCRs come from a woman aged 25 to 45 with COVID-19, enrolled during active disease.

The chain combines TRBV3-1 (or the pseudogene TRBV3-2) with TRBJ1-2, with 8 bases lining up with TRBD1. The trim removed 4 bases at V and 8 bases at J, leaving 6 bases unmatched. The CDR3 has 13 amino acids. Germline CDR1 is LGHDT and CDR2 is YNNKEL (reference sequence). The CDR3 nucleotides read TGTGCCAGCAGCCTAACCAGGGGGCTAGGCTACACCTTC. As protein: CASSLTRGLGYTF.

CDR3 in amino acids: CASSVAPGGENTGELFF. The CDR3 bases are TGTGCCAGCAGCGTAGCTCCAGGCGGGGAGAACACCGGGGAGCTGTTTTTT. The rearrangement uses TRBV9 and TRBJ2-2; the D gene is possibly TRBD2 (6 bases). The V and J ends lost 0 bases and 1 base respectively, with 13 bases between them. This CDR3 region has 17 residues. Germline V gene lookup returns CDR1 SGDLS and CDR2 YYNGEE.

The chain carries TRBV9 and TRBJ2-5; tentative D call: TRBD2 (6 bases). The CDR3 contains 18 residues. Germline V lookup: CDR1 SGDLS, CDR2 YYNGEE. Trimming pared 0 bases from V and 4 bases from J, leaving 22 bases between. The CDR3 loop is CASSVALSRAGGAETQYF. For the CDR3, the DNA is TGTGCCAGCAGCGTAGCTCTGTCCAGGGCTGGAGGGGCAGAGACCCAGTACTTC.

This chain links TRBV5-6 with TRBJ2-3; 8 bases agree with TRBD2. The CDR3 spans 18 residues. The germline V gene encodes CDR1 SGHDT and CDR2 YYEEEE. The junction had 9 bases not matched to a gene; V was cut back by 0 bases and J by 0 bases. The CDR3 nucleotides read TGTGCCAGCAGCTTGGCGGGCGGGGGGTCCCTTAGCACAGATACGCAGTATTTT. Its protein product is CASSLAGGGSLSTDTQYF.

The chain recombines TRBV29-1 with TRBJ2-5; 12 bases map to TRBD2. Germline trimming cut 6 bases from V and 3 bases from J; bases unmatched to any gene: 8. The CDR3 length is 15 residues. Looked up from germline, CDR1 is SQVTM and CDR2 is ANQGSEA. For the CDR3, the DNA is TGCAGCGTCGATCCGACTAGCGGGAGTAAAGAGACCCAGTACTTC. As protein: CSVDPTSGSKETQYF.

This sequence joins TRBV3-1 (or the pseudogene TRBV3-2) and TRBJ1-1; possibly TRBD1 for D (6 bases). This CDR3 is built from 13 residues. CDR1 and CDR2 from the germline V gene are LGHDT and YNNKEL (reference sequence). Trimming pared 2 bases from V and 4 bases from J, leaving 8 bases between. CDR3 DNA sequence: TGTGCCAGCAGCCAAAAGGGGGTCACTGAAGCTTTCTTT. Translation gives CASSQKGVTEAFF.

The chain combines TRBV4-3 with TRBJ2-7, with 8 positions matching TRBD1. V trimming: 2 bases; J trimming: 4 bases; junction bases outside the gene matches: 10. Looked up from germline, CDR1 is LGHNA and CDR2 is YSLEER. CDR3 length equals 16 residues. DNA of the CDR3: TGCGCCAGCAGCCAACACGCCGGGGACAGGATATACGAGCAGTACTTC. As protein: CASSQHAGDRIYEQYF.

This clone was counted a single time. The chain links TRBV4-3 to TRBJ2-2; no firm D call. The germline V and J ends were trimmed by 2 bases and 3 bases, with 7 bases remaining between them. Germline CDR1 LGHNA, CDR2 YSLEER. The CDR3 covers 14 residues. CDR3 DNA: TGCGCCAGCAGCCAATACGCGGACACCGGGGAGCTGTTTTTT. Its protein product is CASSQYADTGELFF.

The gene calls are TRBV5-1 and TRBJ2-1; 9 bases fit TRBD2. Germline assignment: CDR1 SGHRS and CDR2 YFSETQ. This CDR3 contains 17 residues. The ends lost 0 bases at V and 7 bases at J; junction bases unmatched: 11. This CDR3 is CASSLGGRGRAGNEQFF. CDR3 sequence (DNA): TGCGCCAGCAGCTTGGGGGGGCGCGGGAGGGCCGGAAATGAGCAGTTCTTC.

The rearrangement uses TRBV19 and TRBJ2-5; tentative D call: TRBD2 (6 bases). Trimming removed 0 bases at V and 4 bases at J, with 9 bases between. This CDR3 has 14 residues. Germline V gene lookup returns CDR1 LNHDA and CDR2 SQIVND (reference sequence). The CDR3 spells CASSIDTGGETQYF. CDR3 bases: TGTGCCAGTAGTATAGATACCGGGGGAGAGACCCAGTACTTC.

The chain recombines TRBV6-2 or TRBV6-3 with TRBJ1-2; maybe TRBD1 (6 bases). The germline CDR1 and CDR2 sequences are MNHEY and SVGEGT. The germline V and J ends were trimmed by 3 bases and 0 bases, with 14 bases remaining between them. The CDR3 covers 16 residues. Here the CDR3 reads CASSYLGQTPNYGYTF. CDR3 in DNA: TGTGCCAGCAGTTATCTCGGACAGACACCTAACTATGGCTACACCTTC.

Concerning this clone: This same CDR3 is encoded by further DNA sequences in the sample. Here the CDR3 DNA reads TGTGCCAGCAGTTACTCGACGGGCTACGAGCAGTACTTC. Residues: CASSYSTGYEQYF. This chain links TRBV6-5 with TRBJ2-7, with D unclear. The CDR3 spans 13 residues. CDR1 is MNHEY and CDR2 is SVGAGI in the germline V gene. V was pared by 0 bases and J by 3 bases, with 6 bases between.

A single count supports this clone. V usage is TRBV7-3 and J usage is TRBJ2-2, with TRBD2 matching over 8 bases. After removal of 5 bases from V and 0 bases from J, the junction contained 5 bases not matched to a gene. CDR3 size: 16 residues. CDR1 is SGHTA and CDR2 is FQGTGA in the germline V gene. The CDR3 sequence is CASSPSGGANTGELFF. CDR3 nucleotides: TGTGCCAGCAGCCCAAGCGGGGGTGCGAACACCGGGGAGCTGTTTTTT.

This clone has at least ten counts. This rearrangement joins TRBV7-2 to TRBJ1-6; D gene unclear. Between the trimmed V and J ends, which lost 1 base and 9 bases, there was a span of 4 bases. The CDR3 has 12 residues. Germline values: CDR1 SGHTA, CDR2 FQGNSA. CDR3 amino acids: CASSLVGSPLHF. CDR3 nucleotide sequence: TGTGCCAGCAGCTTAGTCGGTTCACCCCTCCACTTT. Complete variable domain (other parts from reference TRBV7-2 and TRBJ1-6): GAGVSQSPSNKVTEKGKDVELRCDPISGHTALYWYRQSLGQGLEFLIYFQGNSAPDKSGLPSDRFSAERTGGSVSTLTIQRTQQEDSAVYLCASSLVGSPLHFGNGTRLTVT.

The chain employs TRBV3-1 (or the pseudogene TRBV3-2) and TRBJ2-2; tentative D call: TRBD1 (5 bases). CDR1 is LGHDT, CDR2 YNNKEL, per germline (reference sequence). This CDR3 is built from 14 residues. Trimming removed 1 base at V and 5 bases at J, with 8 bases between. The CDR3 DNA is TGTGCCAGCAGCCAAGTGCAGGGTACCGGGGAGCTGTTTTTT. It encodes CASSQVQGTGELFF.

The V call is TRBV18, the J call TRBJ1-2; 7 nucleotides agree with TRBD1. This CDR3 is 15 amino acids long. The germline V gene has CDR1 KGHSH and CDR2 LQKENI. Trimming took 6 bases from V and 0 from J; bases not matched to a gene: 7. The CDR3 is CASSQRTGSNYGYTF. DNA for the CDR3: TGTGCCAGCTCCCAGAGGACAGGCTCTAACTATGGCTACACCTTC.

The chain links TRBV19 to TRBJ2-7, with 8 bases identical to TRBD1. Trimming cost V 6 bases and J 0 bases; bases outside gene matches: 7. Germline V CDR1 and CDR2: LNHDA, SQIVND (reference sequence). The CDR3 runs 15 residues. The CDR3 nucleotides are TGTGCCAGTAGCCTGGGACAGGACTTCTCCTACGAGCAGTACTTC. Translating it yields CASSLGQDFSYEQYF.

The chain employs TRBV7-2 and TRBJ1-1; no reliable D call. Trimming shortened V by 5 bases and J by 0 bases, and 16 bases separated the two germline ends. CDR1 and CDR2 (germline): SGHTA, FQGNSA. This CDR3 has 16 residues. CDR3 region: CASSPPFVGLNTEAFF. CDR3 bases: TGTGCCAGCAGCCCCCCTTTCGTTGGCCTGAACACTGAAGCTTTCTTT.

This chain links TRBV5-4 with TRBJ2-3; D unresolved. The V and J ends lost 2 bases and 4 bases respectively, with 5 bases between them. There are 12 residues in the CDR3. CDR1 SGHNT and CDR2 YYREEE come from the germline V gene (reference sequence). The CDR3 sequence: CASSFVADTQYF. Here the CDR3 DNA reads TGTGCCAGCAGCTTCGTCGCAGATACGCAGTATTTT. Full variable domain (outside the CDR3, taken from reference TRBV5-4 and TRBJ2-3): ETGVTQSPTHLIKTRGQQVTLRCSSQSGHNTVSWYQQALGQGPQFIFQYYREEENGRGNFPPRFSGLQFPNYSSELNVNALELDDSALYLCASSFVADTQYFGPGTRLTVL.

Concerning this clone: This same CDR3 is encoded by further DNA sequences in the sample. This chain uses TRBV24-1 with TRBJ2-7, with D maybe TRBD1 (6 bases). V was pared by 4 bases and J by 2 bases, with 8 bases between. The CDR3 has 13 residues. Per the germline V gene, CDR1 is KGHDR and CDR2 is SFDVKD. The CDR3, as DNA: TGTGCCACCAGTGACCGGGACACCTACGAGCAGTACTTC. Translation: CATSDRDTYEQYF.

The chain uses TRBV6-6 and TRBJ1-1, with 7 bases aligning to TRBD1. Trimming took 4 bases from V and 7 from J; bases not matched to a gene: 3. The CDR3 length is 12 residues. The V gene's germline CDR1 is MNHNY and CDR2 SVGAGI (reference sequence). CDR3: CASSFGDSEAFF. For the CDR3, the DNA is TGTGCCAGCAGTTTCGGGGACAGTGAAGCTTTCTTT.

CDR3 bases: TGTGCCATCAGTGTGGGAGACCCTAACTATGGCTACACCTTC. Translating gives CAISVGDPNYGYTF. The rearrangement joins TRBV10-3 to TRBJ1-2, with unresolved D. This CDR3 is built from 14 residues. The V end lost 4 bases, the J end lost 0 bases, and 9 bases lay between the germline ends. Germline V gene data show CDR1 as ENHRY and CDR2 as SYGVKD.